This T cell receptor (beta chain) is drawn from a study of blood T cell repertoires in COVID-19. Repertoires were generated with immunoSEQ multiplex PCR, while TCRdb's copy carries only in-frame clones and drops some. Here the sample spans about 240,000 clones, 80% to 90% being singletons. The sequencing input was peripheral blood. The sequence derives from a woman older than 75 with COVID-19, enrolled during active disease.

CDR3 sequence: CASSPSNSPLHF. The CDR3 nucleotides read TGTGCCAGCTCACCGTCGAATTCACCCCTCCACTTT. The rearrangement uses TRBV18 and TRBJ1-6; no clear D. Trimming removed 3 bases from V and 7 bases from J, with 4 bases in between. Germline V gene sequence: CDR1 KGHSH, CDR2 LQKENI. The CDR3 is 12 amino acids.